Listed here are 15 T cell receptor beta chains from one sample, sequenced in a study of identical twins. TCRdb reprocessed the 5' RACE reads with MiXCR, giving one entry per CDR3 protein. The table records 450,000 or so distinct CDR3 sequences, more than 13% of them present only once. These records were also assigned to another study, of yellow fever vaccine responses in identical twins.

Specimen: CD4+ T cells sorted from blood. These receptors were obtained from a woman aged 18-29 years in good health.

This clonotype was observed a few times. The junction departs from the called germline gene at one end, perhaps through a read error. This chain joins TRBV6-2 or TRBV6-3 and TRBJ2-1, with D hard to call. Germline assignment: CDR1 MNHEY and CDR2 SVGEGT. The CDR3 length is 13 residues. CDR3 loop: CASSNSVYNEQFF. The CDR3 DNA reads as TGTGCCAGCAGTAACTCCGTGTACAATGAGCAGTTCTTC.

The chain combines TRBV6-5 with TRBJ2-7, with TRBD1 matching over 8 bases. Germline V CDR1 and CDR2: MNHEY, SVGAGI. V trimming: 4 bases; J trimming: 6 bases; junction bases outside the gene matches: 11. CDR3 length: 15 residues. For the CDR3, the DNA is TGTGCCAGCAGTTCCATTCCCCCGGGACAGGCCGAGCAGTACTTC. It specifies CASSSIPPGQAEQYF.

This clonotype was found many times. The chain employs TRBV11-1 and TRBJ2-6; D gene ambiguous. This CDR3 has 19 residues. CDR1 and CDR2 from the germline V gene are SGHAT and FQDESV (reference sequence). Between the trimmed V and J ends, which lost 1 base and 3 bases, there was a span of 19 bases. CDR3 sequence: CASSLVLKGSAVGANVLTF. CDR3 bases: TGTGCCAGCAGCTTAGTCTTAAAGGGCTCGGCGGTTGGGGCCAACGTCCTGACTTTC.

The chain couples TRBV7-9 to TRBJ1-2; D may be TRBD1 (6 bases). V was trimmed by 2 bases and J by 6 bases, leaving 10 bases between them. The CDR3 loop spans 13 amino acids. The V gene's germline CDR1 is SEHNR and CDR2 FQNEAQ (reference sequence). CDR3 protein: CASSLWGQNGYTF. In nucleotides, the CDR3 is TGTGCCAGCAGCTTATGGGGGCAGAATGGCTACACCTTC. Complete variable domain (other parts from reference TRBV7-9 and TRBJ1-2): DTGVSQNPRHKITKRGQNVTFRCDPISEHNRLYWYRQTLGQGPEFLTYFQNEAQLEKSRLLSDRFSAERPKGSFSTLEIQRTEQGDSAMYLCASSLWGQNGYTFGSGTRLTVV.

This clonotype appeared a few times. The V call is TRBV20-1, the J call TRBJ2-2, with D perhaps matching TRBD1 (5 bases). Trimming stripped 1 base from V and 1 base from J, with 7 bases between. Germline lookup yields CDR1 DFQATT and CDR2 SNEGSKA (reference sequence). CDR3 length: 14 amino acids. The CDR3 here is CSARVQGNTGELFF. In DNA form, the CDR3 reads TGCAGTGCTAGAGTCCAGGGGAACACCGGGGAGCTGTTTTTT.

This clonotype was counted a few times. This rearrangement joins TRBV4-1 to TRBJ2-5, with D unresolved. This CDR3 contains 12 residues. Germline V lookup: CDR1 MGHRA, CDR2 YSYEKL. V lost 0 bases to trimming and J lost 5 bases, with 4 bases between them. The CDR3 DNA reads as TGCGCCAGCAGCCAAGAACGGGAGACCCAGTACTTC. It yields the protein CASSQERETQYF.

This clonotype turned up a few times. This rearrangement joins TRBV7-9 to TRBJ2-7, with D tentatively TRBD1 (5 bases). Between the trimmed V and J ends, which lost 5 bases and 1 base, there was a span of 15 bases. There are 15 residues in the CDR3. The germline CDR1 and CDR2 sequences are SEHNR and FQNEAQ (reference sequence). DNA for the CDR3: TGTGCCAGCAGCGTGACAGCGTCCCAGTCCTACGAGCAGTACTTC. This sequence encodes CASSVTASQSYEQYF.

This chain connects TRBV21-1 to TRBJ2-3; the DNA was not used to check the table's D call, TRBD2. TRBV21-1 is flagged as a pseudogene. The length of the CDR3 is 16 residues. This CDR3 is CASSSTAGTNTDTQYF. The CDR3 nucleotides are TGTGCCAGCAGCTCCACAGCGGGGACTAACACAGATACGCAGTATTTT.

This clonotype has a handful of counts. A read error may account for a junction end that differs from germline. The V and J genes are TRBV20-1 and TRBJ2-1; 7 nucleotides agree with TRBD2. This CDR3 comprises 19 residues. The V gene's germline CDR1 is DFQATT and CDR2 SNEGSKA (reference sequence). The CDR3 region has the DNA TGCAGTGCTAGATTCCAGAGGAGGCGGACTAGGGCCTCCGACAATGAGCAGTTCTTC. Translating it yields CSARFQRRRTRASDNEQFF.

The sample holds one count of this clonotype. The CDR3 coding sequence is TGTGCCAGCAGTTTCTTTGCGGGAGGAGGGGACAAAAACATTCAGTACTTC. Translating it yields CASSFFAGGGDKNIQYF. The V gene is TRBV28, the J gene TRBJ2-4, with 8 bases identical to TRBD2. This CDR3 spans 17 amino acids. With 3 bases clipped from V and 3 bases from J, the junction kept 10 bases outside the gene matches. Germline V gene sequence: CDR1 MDHEN, CDR2 SYDVKM. Complete variable domain (other parts from reference TRBV28 and TRBJ2-4): DVKVTQSSRYLVKRTGEKVFLECVQDMDHENMFWYRQDPGLGLRLIYFSYDVKMKEKGDIPEGYSVSREKKERFSLILESASTNQTSMYLCASSFFAGGGDKNIQYFGAGTRLSVL.

This clonotype showed up just a few times. This chain links TRBV6-1 with TRBJ2-1; D is ambiguous. This CDR3 region has 14 residues. Germline assignment: CDR1 MNHNS and CDR2 SASEGT. With 5 bases removed from V and 5 bases from J, the gap between germline ends came to 13 bases. CDR3 sequence reads: CASSRSGHHNEQFF. In DNA form, the CDR3 reads TGTGCCAGCAGTCGGTCGGGCCACCACAATGAGCAGTTCTTC.

This clonotype was seen only a few times. The chain couples TRBV20-1 to TRBJ2-5; D is unclear. V lost 7 bases to trimming and J lost 5 bases, with 11 bases between them. The CDR3 consists of 11 residues. The germline CDR1 and CDR2 sequences are DFQATT and SNEGSKA (reference sequence). CDR3 amino acids: CSVMEMETQYF. In DNA form, the CDR3 reads TGCAGTGTGATGGAAATGGAGACCCAGTACTTC.

This clonotype was seen only a few times. An end of the junction does not agree with germline; a read error may underlie this. This rearrangement joins TRBV2 to TRBJ2-7; 8 bases align to TRBD2. The CDR3 consists of 15 residues. Germline loops: CDR1 SNHLY, CDR2 FYNNEI. The CDR3 nucleotides read TGTGCCAGCAGGGAAGGGACTAGAGTAGACTACGAGCAGTACTTC. It encodes CASREGTRVDYEQYF.

The chain uses TRBV7-2 and TRBJ2-3; TRBD2 aligns across 10 bases. This CDR3 is 15 amino acids long. The trim removed 4 bases at V and 1 base at J, leaving 2 bases unmatched. Per germline, CDR1 SGHTA and CDR2 FQGNSA. The DNA for the CDR3 is TGTGCCAGCAGCTGGAGCGGGGGGGGCACAGATACGCAGTATTTT. Translating it yields CASSWSGGGTDTQYF. Based on the CDR3 plus reference TRBV7-2 and TRBJ2-3, the full variable domain is GAGVSQSPSNKVTEKGKDVELRCDPISGHTALYWYRQSLGQGLEFLIYFQGNSAPDKSGLPSDRFSAERTGGSVSTLTIQRTQQEDSAVYLCASSWSGGGTDTQYFGPGTRLTVL.

This clonotype was recorded a few times. V usage is TRBV6-2 or TRBV6-3 and J usage is TRBJ2-7; D is uncertain. Deletions cut 2 bases from V and 0 bases from J, with 8 bases between. The CDR3 sequence is 14 residues long. In germline, CDR1 is MNHEY, CDR2 SVGEGT. CDR3 nucleotides: TGTGCCAGCAGTTACCTGCGATCCTCCTACGAGCAGTACTTC. Amino acid sequence: CASSYLRSSYEQYF.